Listed below are T cell receptor beta chains from one sample, sequenced in a study of vaccination effects on CD4 cells after COVID-19. Their specific antigens are unknown. The method was immunoSEQ multiplex PCR; TCRdb's version includes in-frame clones alone and lacks a portion of them. The table shows roughly 30,000 clones, with around 80% occurring only once. Specimen: CD4+ T cells from PBMCs cultured without peptide, collected after COVID-19 vaccination. The receptor source for this set is a human donor who had a prior SARS-CoV-2 infection. CDR3s include the opening cysteine and the closing phenylalanine or tryptophan. D genes are given only for firm matches. Clone size is stated in some rows and not others, as once, few, many or a class when expanded.

CDR3 protein: CASSYGNTIYF
CDR3 DNA: TGTGCCAGCAGTTACGGAAACACCATATATTTT
J gene: TRBJ1-3
V gene: TRBV12-3/TRBV12-4
D gene: NA
clone size: NA

CDR3 protein: CASSWGELNTEAFF
CDR3 DNA: TGTGCCAGCAGTTGGGGGGAGTTGAACACTGAAGCTTTCTTT
J gene: TRBJ1-1
V gene: TRBV2
D gene: NA
clone size: once

CDR3 protein: CASSFGGAPQGGYTF
CDR3 DNA: TGTGCCAGCTCATTCGGAGGTGCCCCCCAGGGCGGCTACACCTTC
J gene: TRBJ1-2
V gene: TRBV28
D gene: NA
clone size: NA

CDR3 protein: CAWSTPGLAGGLPDTQYF
CDR3 DNA: TGTGCCTGGAGTACACCGGGACTAGCGGGAGGGCTTCCAGATACGCAGTATTTT
J gene: TRBJ2-3
V gene: TRBV30
D gene: TRBD2
clone size: few

CDR3 protein: CASSVEGSDTQYF
CDR3 DNA: TGTGCCAGCAGTGTAGAGGGGTCAGATACGCAGTATTTT
J gene: TRBJ2-3
V gene: TRBV2
D gene: NA
clone size: NA

CDR3 protein: CASSYEGAGTEAFF
CDR3 DNA: TGTGCCAGCAGTTACGAGGGGGCCGGGACTGAAGCTTTCTTT
J gene: TRBJ1-1
V gene: TRBV6-6
D gene: TRBD1
clone size: NA

CDR3 protein: CASSQAPGQGNTEAFF
CDR3 DNA: TGCGCCAGCAGCCAGGCACCGGGACAGGGGAACACTGAAGCTTTCTTT
J gene: TRBJ1-1
V gene: TRBV4-3
D gene: TRBD1
clone size: NA

CDR3 protein: CATSRGGTDTQYF
CDR3 DNA: TGTGCCACCAGCAGAGGGGGGACGGATACGCAGTATTTT
J gene: TRBJ2-3
V gene: TRBV15
D gene: NA
clone size: NA

CDR3 protein: CASSPGTGANTGELFF
CDR3 DNA: TGTGCCAGCAGCCCGGGGACAGGGGCTAACACCGGGGAGCTGTTTTTT
J gene: TRBJ2-2
V gene: TRBV7-2
D gene: TRBD1
clone size: NA

CDR3 protein: CASSQEAAGIETQYF
CDR3 DNA: TGTGCCAGCAGCCAAGAAGCGGCGGGTATCGAGACCCAGTACTTC
J gene: TRBJ2-5
V gene: TRBV4-2
D gene: NA
clone size: NA

CDR3 protein: CASSAVGGSYNEQFF
CDR3 DNA: TGTGCCAGCAGCGCGGTCGGGGGTTCCTACAATGAGCAGTTCTTC
J gene: TRBJ2-1
V gene: TRBV9
D gene: NA
clone size: NA

CDR3 protein: CASSSLPGNTIYF
CDR3 DNA: TGTGCCAGCAGCTCCTTACCTGGAAACACCATATATTTT
J gene: TRBJ1-3
V gene: TRBV11-3
D gene: NA
clone size: few

CDR3 protein: CASSLLTGAAFF
CDR3 DNA: TGTGCCAGCAGCTTATTAACAGGGGCGGCTTTCTTT
J gene: TRBJ1-1
V gene: TRBV7-9
D gene: TRBD1
clone size: few

CDR3 protein: CATSSLLGGREGLYEQYF
CDR3 DNA: TGTGCCACCAGCAGCCTCCTTGGCGGGCGGGAGGGCCTTTACGAGCAGTACTTC
J gene: TRBJ2-7
V gene: TRBV15
D gene: TRBD2
clone size: NA

CDR3 protein: CASSWSIGRGGETQYF
CDR3 DNA: TGTGCCAGCAGCTGGTCGATCGGGCGGGGGGGAGAGACCCAGTACTTC
J gene: TRBJ2-5
V gene: TRBV7-2
D gene: TRBD2
clone size: NA

CDR3 protein: CASSPGYYGYTF
CDR3 DNA: TGTGCCAGCAGCCCGGGGTACTATGGCTACACCTTC
J gene: TRBJ1-2
V gene: TRBV5-8
D gene: NA
clone size: NA

CDR3 protein: CASIETAGTDTQYF
CDR3 DNA: TGTGCCAGCATCGAAACGGCGGGCACAGATACGCAGTATTTT
J gene: TRBJ2-3
V gene: TRBV7-9
D gene: NA
clone size: NA

CDR3 protein: CATSDPTQGTFF
CDR3 DNA: TGTGCCACCAGTGACCCGACCCAGGGGACGTTCTTC
J gene: TRBJ2-1
V gene: TRBV24-1
D gene: NA
clone size: NA

CDR3 protein: CASSPGQGELFF
CDR3 DNA: TGTGCCAGCAGCCCCGGACAGGGGGAGCTGTTTTTT
J gene: TRBJ2-2
V gene: TRBV7-3
D gene: NA
clone size: NA

CDR3 protein: CASSLAERQGTDTQYF
CDR3 DNA: TGTGCCAGCAGCTTAGCGGAACGACAGGGGACAGATACGCAGTATTTT
J gene: TRBJ2-3
V gene: TRBV7-6
D gene: TRBD1
clone size: once

CDR3 protein: CASSGPSQETQYF
CDR3 DNA: TGTGCCAGCAGCGGACCTAGCCAAGAGACCCAGTACTTC
J gene: TRBJ2-5
V gene: TRBV9
D gene: NA
clone size: once

CDR3 protein: CASSPTGSDEQFF
CDR3 DNA: TGTGCCAGCAGTCCCACAGGGTCCGATGAGCAGTTCTTC
J gene: TRBJ2-1
V gene: TRBV27
D gene: NA
clone size: NA

CDR3 protein: CASSVRTSGSLKTQYF
CDR3 DNA: TGTGCCAGCAGCGTAAGGACTAGCGGGAGTTTAAAGACCCAGTACTTC
J gene: TRBJ2-5
V gene: TRBV5-4
D gene: TRBD2
clone size: once

CDR3 protein: CAIRGGARADTQYF
CDR3 DNA: TGTGCCATCAGAGGGGGGGCGAGGGCAGATACGCAGTATTTT
J gene: TRBJ2-3
V gene: TRBV10-3
D gene: NA
clone size: NA

CDR3 protein: CASSLESGLTGNTIYF
CDR3 DNA: TGTGCCAGCAGCTTGGAAAGCGGCCTCACTGGAAACACCATATATTTT
J gene: TRBJ1-3
V gene: TRBV5-6
D gene: NA
clone size: NA

CDR3 protein: CASGPRDSYLETYEQYF
CDR3 DNA: TGTGCCAGCGGACCCCGGGACAGCTATCTTGAAACCTACGAGCAGTACTTC
J gene: TRBJ2-7
V gene: TRBV27
D gene: TRBD1
clone size: NA

CDR3 protein: CASSQDSISGGQETQYF
CDR3 DNA: TGTGCCAGCAGCCAAGATTCCATTAGCGGGGGGCAAGAGACCCAGTACTTC
J gene: TRBJ2-5
V gene: TRBV4-2
D gene: TRBD2
clone size: NA

CDR3 protein: CASTIDGPWNYGYTF
CDR3 DNA: TGTGCCAGTACCATCGACGGTCCGTGGAACTATGGCTACACCTTC
J gene: TRBJ1-2
V gene: TRBV19
D gene: NA
clone size: NA

CDR3 protein: CASSRAGYYEQYF
CDR3 DNA: TGTGCCAGCAGTCGGGCGGGATACTACGAGCAGTACTTC
J gene: TRBJ2-7
V gene: TRBV27
D gene: NA
clone size: NA

CDR3 protein: CASSPHIPLNYATNEKLFF
CDR3 DNA: TGTGCCAGCAGTCCCCATATCCCCCTCAACTACGCAACTAATGAAAAACTGTTTTTT
J gene: TRBJ1-4
V gene: TRBV27
D gene: NA
clone size: NA

CDR3 protein: CASSQLGYPEAFF
CDR3 DNA: TGTGCCAGCAGCCAATTAGGGTACCCTGAAGCTTTCTTT
J gene: TRBJ1-1
V gene: TRBV4-2
D gene: NA
clone size: NA

CDR3 protein: CASSFDPGATNEKLFF
CDR3 DNA: TGTGCCAGCAGTTTTGATCCGGGAGCAACTAATGAAAAACTGTTTTTT
J gene: TRBJ1-4
V gene: TRBV27
D gene: NA
clone size: NA

CDR3 protein: CASSQDLDNTEAFF
CDR3 DNA: TGTGCCAGCAGCCAAGACCTGGACAACACTGAAGCTTTCTTT
J gene: TRBJ1-1
V gene: TRBV3-1/TRBV3-2
D gene: NA
clone size: NA